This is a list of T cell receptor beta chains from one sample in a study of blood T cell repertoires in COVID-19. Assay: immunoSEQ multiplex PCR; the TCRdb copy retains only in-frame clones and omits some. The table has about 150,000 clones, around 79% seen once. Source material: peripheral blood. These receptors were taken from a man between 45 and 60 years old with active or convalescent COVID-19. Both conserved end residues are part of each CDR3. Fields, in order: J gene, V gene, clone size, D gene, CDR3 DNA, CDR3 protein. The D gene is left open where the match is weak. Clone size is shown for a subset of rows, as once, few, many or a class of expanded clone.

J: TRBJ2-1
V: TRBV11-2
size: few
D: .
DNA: TGTGCCAGCAGCTTTAATGGAGGTGAGCAGTTCTTC
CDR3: CASSFNGGEQFF

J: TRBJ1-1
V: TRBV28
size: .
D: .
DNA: TGTGCCAGCAGATCCCAGGGACTAAACACTGAAGCTTTCTTT
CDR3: CASRSQGLNTEAFF

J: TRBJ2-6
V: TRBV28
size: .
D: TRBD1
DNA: TGTGCCAGCAGTTTTGAACCGGGACAGTCTTGGAGGGGGGCCAACGTCCTGACTTTC
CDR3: CASSFEPGQSWRGANVLTF

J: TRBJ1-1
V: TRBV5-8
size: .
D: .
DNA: TGTGCCAGCAGCCCCTCAAGACTCACTGAAGCTTTCTTT
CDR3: CASSPSRLTEAFF

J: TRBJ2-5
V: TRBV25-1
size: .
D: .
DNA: TGTGCCAGCAGTGAATTCGGGGGGCCTGGGCAGACCCAGTACTTC
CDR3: CASSEFGGPGQTQYF

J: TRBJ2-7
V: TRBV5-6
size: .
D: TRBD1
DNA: TGTGCCAGCAGCTGGGGACAGTCCTACGAGCAGTACTTC
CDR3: CASSWGQSYEQYF

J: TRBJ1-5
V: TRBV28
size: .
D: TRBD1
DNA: TGTGCCAGCAGTCCCCCCATAACAGGGGACCTCTATAGCAATCAGCCCCAGCATTTT
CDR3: CASSPPITGDLYSNQPQHF

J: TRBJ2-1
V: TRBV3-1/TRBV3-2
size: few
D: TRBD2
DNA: TGTGCCAGCAGCCAAGGGACTAGCCAGTTCTTC
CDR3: CASSQGTSQFF

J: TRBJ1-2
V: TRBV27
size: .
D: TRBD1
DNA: TGTGCCAGCAGCTTTACAGGGGGCGGTGGCTACACCTTC
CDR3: CASSFTGGGGYTF

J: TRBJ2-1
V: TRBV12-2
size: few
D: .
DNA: TGTGCAAGTCGCTTTGTGGGGACTCTCAATGAGCAGTTCTTC
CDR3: CASRFVGTLNEQFF

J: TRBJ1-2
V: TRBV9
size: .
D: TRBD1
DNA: TGTGCCAGCAGCCTCCGGGACAGGGTAGTCTATGGCTACACCTTC
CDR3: CASSLRDRVVYGYTF

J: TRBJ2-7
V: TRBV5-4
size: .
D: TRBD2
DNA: TGTGCCAGCAGCTTGTTGGGGGGGAGGGCCTACGAGCAGTACTTC
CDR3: CASSLLGGRAYEQYF

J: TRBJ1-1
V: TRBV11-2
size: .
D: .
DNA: TGTGCCAGCAGCCGGGGGAGTACTGAAGCTTTCTTT
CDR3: CASSRGSTEAFF

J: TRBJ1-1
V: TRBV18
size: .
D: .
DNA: TGTGCCAGCTCACCGGTCGGCAGCGGGACTGAAGCTTTCTTT
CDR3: CASSPVGSGTEAFF

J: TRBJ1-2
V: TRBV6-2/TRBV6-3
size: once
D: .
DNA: TGTGCCAGCAGTTACGGGCGGGATCGCGGCTACACCTTC
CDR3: CASSYGRDRGYTF

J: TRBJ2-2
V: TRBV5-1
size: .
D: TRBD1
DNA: TGCGCCAGCAGCGACGGGACAGGGTGGAGCACCGGGGAGCTGTTTTTT
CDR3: CASSDGTGWSTGELFF

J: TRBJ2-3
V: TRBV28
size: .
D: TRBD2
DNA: TGTGCCAGCAGTTCGCCGGGACTAGCGGGAGTAGATACGCAGTATTTT
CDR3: CASSSPGLAGVDTQYF